The present T cell receptor beta chain was sequenced within a study of cytomegalovirus exposure and HLA in healthy donors. Germline V gene lookup returns CDR1 LNHDA and CDR2 SQIVND (reference sequence). This CDR3 comprises 14 residues. V lost 1 base and J 1 base, leaving 7 bases between the germline ends. This PCR relied on a set of 60 Vbeta primers and 13 Jbeta primers. Some clones are missing from TCRdb's copy, which holds only in-frame ones; the method was immunoSEQ multiplex PCR. This repertoire shows about 240,000 clones, over 70% found once; its top ten account for 7% to 9%. Study-wide results and limits: In a later analysis, several top co-occurrence clusters appeared linked to parvovirus B19, influenza, CMV and Epstein-Barr virus.

With regard to this clone: What it binds is not known.

V is TRBV19 and J is TRBJ1-1; D ambiguous. This receptor was taken from a woman aged 60 to 75 in good health and CMV-seropositive. The specimen sequenced was PBMCs. The CDR3 region is CASSIVPGNTEAFF. In nucleotides, the CDR3 is TGTGCCAGTAGTATAGTTCCAGGGAACACTGAAGCTTTCTTT.